This T cell receptor beta chain appears in the sequencing data of a study of T-cell memory formation after mild COVID-19 (dated by TCRdb to the early 2020s). Describing the broader study: TCR sequence clusters from the two donors were found to be largely donor specific. Two young, previously healthy adult volunteers made up the cohort, one male and one female. Longitudinal TCRalpha and TCRbeta repertoire sequencing tracked T-cell clones expanding and contracting after mild COVID-19 in a couple of donors.

Data came from an Illumina NovaSeq 6000. TCRalpha and TCRbeta cDNA libraries were built by 5'RACE with constant-segment primers, adding sample barcodes and unique molecular identifiers. RNA was extracted from every sample with Trizol reagent. The libraries were amplified in two PCR steps, and the second step added a second sample barcode and Illumina TruSeq adapters. Sequencing of the libraries was done on an Illumina NovaSeq, producing 2 x 150 bp paired-end reads. Per the original workflow: The reads were demultiplexed and collapsed into UMI-guided consensus sequences using migec v1.2.7. Using mixcr v2.1.11, UMI consensuses were aligned to TRA and TRB V and J templates and then assembled into clonotypes. Clonotypes were classified as expanded or contracted when called significant by both edgeR and NoisET, with noise models trained on biological replicates. For edgeR calls, the cutoffs were a false discovery rate-adjusted p below 0.01 and a log2 fold-change threshold of 1. As an exploratory analysis of dynamics, max-normalized trajectories of the 1000 most abundant clonotypes were examined with PCA combined with hierarchical clustering. Separately sequenced CD4+ and CD8+ repertoires were used to assign a CD4 or CD8 phenotype to each responding clone. Clones were called with MiXCR by TCRdb after fastp trimmed the public reads at Q25, and only in-frame beta chains were retained. Under each unique CDR3 protein, matching rows form one entry showing the most common genes and DNA. The V and J calls were determined by TCRdb, not by the authors. The sample profile shows about half a million distinct CDR3 sequences; 15% to 20% of them were found once. 9% to 15% of the sample lies in the top ten.

Concerning this clonotype: No cognate antigen has been identified for it. No base quality values were provided; no much bigger clone lies one nucleotide off.

On the study overall, not on this receptor specifically: The study covered only a couple of mild cases, and larger cohorts including severe cases with pre-infection samples were considered necessary. From day 15 to 85, contracting clones showed balanced CD4/CD8 phenotypes, whereas a second wave of clones that expanded from day 15 to 37 leaned towards CD4+. Some responding clones were detected in pre-infection memory, suggesting pre-existing cross-reactive memory T cells joined the SARS-CoV-2 response. Contracting CD4+ clones appeared mostly in the CM and EM memory subsets, whereas CD8+ clones were enriched in EMRA. Whether the second-wave clones peaking on day 37 were SARS-CoV-2 specific was not confirmed.

PBMCs were isolated by Ficoll-Paque density gradient centrifugation. Sequences DFQATT (CDR1) and SNEGSKA (CDR2) are obtained from the germline V gene (reference sequence). From cysteine to phenylalanine, the CDR3 is 14 amino acids long. Just CDR3 DNA is preserved here, 42 bases in frame from base 1. Relative to germline, V is 3 bases shorter and J is 2 bases shorter, with 14 bases between their ends. This sequence was found in an adult woman who had mild COVID-19 (a few samples of this study predate the infection). The sample titles of this study are shuffled in the database, so cell type and time point are left out; the donor was told from shared clones. This chain joins TRBV20-1 to TRBJ2-7; tentative D gene TRBD2, with 5 bases matching. The specimen sequenced was PBMCs or a T cell subset sorted from them (not recorded which). The CDR3 here reads CSASRSGSAYEQYF. The DNA sequence is given as TGCAGTGCTAGTCGGAGCGGTTCCGCCTACGAGCAGTACTTC.